The present TCR beta chain was sequenced within a study of cytomegalovirus exposure and HLA in healthy donors. Overall study findings and caveats: TCR beta V- and J-gene trimming was later associated with a missense DCLRE1C variant. A later look showed TCR association rates differing by HLA locus, highest for DRB1 and lowest for HLA-C.

The primer mix had 60 Vbeta and 13 Jbeta primers. TCRdb's copy holds only in-frame clones and misses some; the assay was immunoSEQ multiplex PCR. The sample shows 200,000 or so clones, approximately 80% of them seen only once. Comment on this clone: The antigen is not known.

V shed 3 bases and J 3 bases; nucleotides not matched to a gene: 2. This CDR3 has 13 amino acids. Per the germline V gene, CDR1 is SGHVS and CDR2 is FNYEAQ. This clonotype originated in a boy aged 2 to 9 in good health and CMV-seronegative. V is TRBV7-6 and J is TRBJ2-7, with 7 nucleotides matching TRBD2. The sample was PBMCs. The CDR3 DNA reads TGTGCCAGCAGCTTCGCTAGCGGCTACGAGCAGTACTTC. Residues: CASSFASGYEQYF.